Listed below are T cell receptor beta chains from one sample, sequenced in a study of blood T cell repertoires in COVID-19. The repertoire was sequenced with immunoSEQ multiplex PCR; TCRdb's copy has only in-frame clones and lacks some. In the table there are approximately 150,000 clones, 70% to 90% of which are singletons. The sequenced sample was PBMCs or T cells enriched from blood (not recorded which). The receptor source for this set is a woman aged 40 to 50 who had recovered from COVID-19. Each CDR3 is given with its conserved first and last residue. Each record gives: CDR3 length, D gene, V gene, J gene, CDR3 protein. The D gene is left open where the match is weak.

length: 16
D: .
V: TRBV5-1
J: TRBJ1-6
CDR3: CASSLGGAIGNSPLHF

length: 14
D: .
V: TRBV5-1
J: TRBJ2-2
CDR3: CASSPRQLTGELFF

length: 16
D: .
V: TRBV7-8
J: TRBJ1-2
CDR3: CASSLRAGVRDYGYTF

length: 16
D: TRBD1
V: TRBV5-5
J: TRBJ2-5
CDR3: CASSFDRTGRVETQYF

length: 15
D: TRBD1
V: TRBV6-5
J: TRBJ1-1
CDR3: CASEPPGQVITEAFF

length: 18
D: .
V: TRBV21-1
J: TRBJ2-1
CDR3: CASSKEKGTSGGPLVQFF

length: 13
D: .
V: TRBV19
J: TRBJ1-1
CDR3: CASSIGEAAGAFF

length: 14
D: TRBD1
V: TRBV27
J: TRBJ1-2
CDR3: CASSLRGQGGGYTF

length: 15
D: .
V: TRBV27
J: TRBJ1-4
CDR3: CASSLTQGQYEKLFF

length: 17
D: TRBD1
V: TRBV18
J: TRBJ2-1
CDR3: CASSPPSTGTANNEQFF

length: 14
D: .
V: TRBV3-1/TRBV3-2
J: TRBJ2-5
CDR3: CASSQAREVETQYF

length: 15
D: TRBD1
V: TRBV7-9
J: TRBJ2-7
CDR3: CASSLMGTGAGEQYF

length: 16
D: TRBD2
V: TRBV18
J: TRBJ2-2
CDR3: CASSPGGGANTGELFF

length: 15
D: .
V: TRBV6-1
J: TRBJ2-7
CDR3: CASSEGAGLSYEQYF

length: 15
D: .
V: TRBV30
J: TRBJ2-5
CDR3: CAWSGTGWAEETQYF

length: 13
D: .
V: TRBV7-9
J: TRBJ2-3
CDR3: CASSTTRSDTQYF

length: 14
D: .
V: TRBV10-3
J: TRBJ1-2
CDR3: CAISGTQGTLGYTF

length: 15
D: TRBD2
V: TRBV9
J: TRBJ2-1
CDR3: CASSATSVSYNEQFF

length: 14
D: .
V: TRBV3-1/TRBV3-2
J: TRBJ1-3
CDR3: CASSLTDSGNTIYF

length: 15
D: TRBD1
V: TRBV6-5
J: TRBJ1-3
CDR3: CASSYRQGDNGTIYF

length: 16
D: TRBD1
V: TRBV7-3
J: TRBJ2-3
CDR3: CASSLTDRGNTDTQYF

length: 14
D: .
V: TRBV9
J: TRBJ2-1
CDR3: CASSVGTDYNEQFF

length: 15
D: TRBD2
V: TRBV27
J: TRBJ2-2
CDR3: CASSLSSGRAGELFF

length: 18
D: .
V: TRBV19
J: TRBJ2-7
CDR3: CASSIKAGRHPTTYEQYF

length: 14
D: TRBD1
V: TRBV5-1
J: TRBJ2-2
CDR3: CASSSRQGDGELFF

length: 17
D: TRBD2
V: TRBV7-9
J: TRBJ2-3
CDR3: CASSPPGGGAVGDTQYF

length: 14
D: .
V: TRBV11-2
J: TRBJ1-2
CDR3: CASSRLPPRPGYTF

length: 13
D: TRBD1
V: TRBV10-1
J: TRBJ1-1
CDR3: CASSGDSYTEAFF

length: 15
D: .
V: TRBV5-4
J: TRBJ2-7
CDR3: CASSALVGGLYEQYF

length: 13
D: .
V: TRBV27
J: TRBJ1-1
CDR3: CASSRVRATEAFF

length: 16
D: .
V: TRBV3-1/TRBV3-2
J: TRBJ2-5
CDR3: CASSQDGGGGAETQYF

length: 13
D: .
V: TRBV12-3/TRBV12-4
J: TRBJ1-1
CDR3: CASSLRGRTEAFF

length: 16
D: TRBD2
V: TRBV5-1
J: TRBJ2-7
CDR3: CASSETSGLGLYEQYF

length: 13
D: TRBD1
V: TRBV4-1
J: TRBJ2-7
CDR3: CASMGTGAYEQYF

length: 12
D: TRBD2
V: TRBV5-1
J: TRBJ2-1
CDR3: CASRREGDEQFF

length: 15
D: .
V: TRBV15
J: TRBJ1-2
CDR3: CATRPDSAGYGGYTF

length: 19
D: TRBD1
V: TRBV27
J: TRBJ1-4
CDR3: CASSPIIPDRGLTNEKLFF

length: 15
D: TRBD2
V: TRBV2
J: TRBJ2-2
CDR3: CASSPPSGMAGELFF

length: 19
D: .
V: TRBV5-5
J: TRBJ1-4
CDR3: CASSFDRTVPVATNEKLFF

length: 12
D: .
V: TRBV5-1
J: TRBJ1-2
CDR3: CASSRGGDGYTF

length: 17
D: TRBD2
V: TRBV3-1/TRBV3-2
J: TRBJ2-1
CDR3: CASSPPGLAASYNEQFF

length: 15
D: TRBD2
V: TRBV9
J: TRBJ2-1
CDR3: CASSEGTSGDNEQFF

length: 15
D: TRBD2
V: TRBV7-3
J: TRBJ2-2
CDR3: CASSPLAGGPGELFF

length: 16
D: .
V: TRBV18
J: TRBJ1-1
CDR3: CASSLTTQGGDTEAFF

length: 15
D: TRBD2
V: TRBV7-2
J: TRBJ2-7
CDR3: CASSPEAGGVYEQYF

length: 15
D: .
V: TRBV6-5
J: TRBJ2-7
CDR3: CASSYSGRGSYEQYF

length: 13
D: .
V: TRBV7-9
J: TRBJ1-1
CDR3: CASSLQGWTEAFF

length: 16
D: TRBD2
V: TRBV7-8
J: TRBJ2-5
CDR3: CASSAMGLAGEETQYF

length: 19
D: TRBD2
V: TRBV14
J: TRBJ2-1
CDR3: CASSQEWLAGFSSYNEQFF

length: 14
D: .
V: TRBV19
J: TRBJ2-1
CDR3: CASSMARDTNEQFF

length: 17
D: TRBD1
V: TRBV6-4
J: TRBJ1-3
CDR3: CASRGGDRVLGGNTIYF